This is a list of T cell receptor beta chains from one sample in a study of T cell changes during pregnancy in multiple sclerosis. Produced via immunoSEQ multiplex PCR; TCRdb's table is partial and in-frame only. This table has 90,000 to 120,000 clones, 80% to 95% appearing once. Sequences were derived from peripheral blood, sampled after pregnancy. The receptors originated from a female donor with multiple sclerosis, enrolled in a pregnancy study. Both conserved end residues are part of each CDR3. The D gene is left open where the match is weak. Size values are once, few and many counts, or a class for expanded clones, and some rows have none.

TRBV11-3 TRBD2 NA CASSSRTSGGETQYF
TRBV30 TRBD1 once CAWALPGQGDSNYGYTF
TRBV28 NA NA CASTPRSGPLMREKLFF
TRBV7-6 NA NA CASSRIDRGAGEQFF
TRBV4-1 NA NA CASTQGPSYGYTF
TRBV5-1 NA NA CASSLEGAPSNTEAFF
TRBV10-2 TRBD1 NA CASTGQGFPEAFF
TRBV5-1 NA NA CASSYGDTQYF
TRBV6-5 NA NA CASSSLRQAGYTF
TRBV4-1 TRBD1 NA CASSQRTGLDTNEAFF
TRBV7-2 NA NA CASTRDIRTGELFF
TRBV2 TRBD2 NA CASSEQRGASDTQYF
TRBV18 TRBD2 NA CASSPELAGNYEQYF
TRBV4-1 TRBD1 NA CASSHSGTGPNQPQHF
TRBV6-5 TRBD1 NA CASSSPAGQGFETQYF
TRBV4-1 TRBD2 NA CASSQDDTAGGRETQYF
TRBV28 NA NA CASSLLRDDEQFF
TRBV5-1 NA NA CASSLGFGQETQYF
TRBV6-1 NA NA CAILDQYEQYF
TRBV5-6 TRBD2 NA CASSLWLAGINEQYF
TRBV10-1 TRBD1 NA CASSPMTGGYEQYF
TRBV9 TRBD1 NA CASSGRVGDRVYEQFF
TRBV7-2 TRBD1 NA CASSKPGQGTDTQYF
TRBV13 NA NA CASSLGLMKSYEQYF
TRBV19 NA NA CASSTGFAEAFF
TRBV5-1 NA NA CASSFTQNSYNEQFF
TRBV5-4 NA NA CASSYPGSLYGYTF
TRBV6-6 NA few CASSYGERVHYGYTF
TRBV6-4 TRBD2 NA CAVKRGASPRWGEQYF
TRBV28 NA NA CASNQQGNTGELFF
TRBV19 TRBD1 NA CASSIEGTGPQPQHF
TRBV20-1 TRBD1 NA CSAPDREAFF
TRBV9 NA NA CASSVDRVGSPLHF